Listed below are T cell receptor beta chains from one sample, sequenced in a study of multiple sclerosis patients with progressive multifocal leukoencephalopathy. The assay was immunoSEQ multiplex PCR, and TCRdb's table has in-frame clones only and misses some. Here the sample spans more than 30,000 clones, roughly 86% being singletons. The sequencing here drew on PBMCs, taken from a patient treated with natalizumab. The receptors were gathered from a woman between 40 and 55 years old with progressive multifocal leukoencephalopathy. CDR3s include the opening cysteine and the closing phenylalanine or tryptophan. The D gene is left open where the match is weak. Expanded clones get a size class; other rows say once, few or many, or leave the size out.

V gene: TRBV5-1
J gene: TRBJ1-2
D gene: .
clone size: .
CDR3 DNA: TGCGCCAGCAGCTTGGCCAGGGCCTCTAACTATGGCTACACCTTC
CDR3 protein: CASSLARASNYGYTF

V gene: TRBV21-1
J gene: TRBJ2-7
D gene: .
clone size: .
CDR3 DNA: TGTGCCAGCAGCCCTGCGTGGCCCCAGGGTTCCTACGAGCAGTACTTC
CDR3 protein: CASSPAWPQGSYEQYF

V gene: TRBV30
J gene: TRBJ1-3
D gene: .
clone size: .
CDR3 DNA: TGTGCCTGGAGTGTCCGCGGAAACACCATATATTTT
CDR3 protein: CAWSVRGNTIYF

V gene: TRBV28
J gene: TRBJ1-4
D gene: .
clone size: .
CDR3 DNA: TGTGCCAGCACCCCGGAAGCAACTAATGAAAAACTGTTTTTT
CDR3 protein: CASTPEATNEKLFF

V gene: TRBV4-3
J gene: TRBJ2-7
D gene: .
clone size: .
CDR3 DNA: TGCGCCAGCAGCCGGGGACAAGACGAGCAGTACTTC
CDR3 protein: CASSRGQDEQYF

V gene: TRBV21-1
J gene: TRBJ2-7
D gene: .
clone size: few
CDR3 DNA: TGTGCCAGCACCTCCGGGACTAGCGGCGCCTACGAGCAGTACTTC
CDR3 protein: CASTSGTSGAYEQYF

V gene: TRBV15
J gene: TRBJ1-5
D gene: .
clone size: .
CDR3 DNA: TGTGCCACGGGGAACCGGGCCCGCAATCAGCCCCAGCATTTT
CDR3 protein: CATGNRARNQPQHF

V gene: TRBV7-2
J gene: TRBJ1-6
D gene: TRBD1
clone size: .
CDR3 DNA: TGTGCCAGCAGCTCCCGGGACAGGGTATCACCCCTCCACTTT
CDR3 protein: CASSSRDRVSPLHF

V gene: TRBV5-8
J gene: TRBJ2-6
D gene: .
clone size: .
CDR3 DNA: TGTGCCAGCAGCCGCACAGGGCTCCTTTCTGGGGCCAACGTCCTGACTTTC
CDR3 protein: CASSRTGLLSGANVLTF

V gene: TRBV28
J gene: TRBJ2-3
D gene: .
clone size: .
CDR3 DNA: TGTGCCAGCAGTTTCCTCTCCCCCACCACAGATACGCAGTATTTT
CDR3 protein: CASSFLSPTTDTQYF

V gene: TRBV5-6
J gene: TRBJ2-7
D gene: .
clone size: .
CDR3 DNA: TGTGCCAGCAGCCCCCGAGATGGGGGTATCCCCTACGAGCAGTACTTC
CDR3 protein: CASSPRDGGIPYEQYF

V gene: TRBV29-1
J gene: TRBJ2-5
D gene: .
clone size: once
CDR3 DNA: TGCAGCGTTGCGGACACCACAGGGCAGACCCAGTACTTC
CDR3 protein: CSVADTTGQTQYF

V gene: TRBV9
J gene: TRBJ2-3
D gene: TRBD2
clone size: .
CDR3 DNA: TGTGCCAGCAGCGTCGCTAGCGGGGGAACATCACACACAGATACGCAGTATTTT
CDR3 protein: CASSVASGGTSHTDTQYF

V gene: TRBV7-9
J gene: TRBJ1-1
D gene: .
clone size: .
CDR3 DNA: TGTGCCAGCAGCTTAAGTGGGTCGGGTGAAGCTTTCTTT
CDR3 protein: CASSLSGSGEAFF

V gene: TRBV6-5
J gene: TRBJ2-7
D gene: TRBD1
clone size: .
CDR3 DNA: TGTGCCAGCAACGCCGGGACAGGGAAGTACGAGCAGTACTTC
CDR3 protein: CASNAGTGKYEQYF

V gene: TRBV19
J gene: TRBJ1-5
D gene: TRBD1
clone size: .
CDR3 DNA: TGTGCCAGTAGTGCCCGGGACAGAGAAGGGAATCAGCCCCAGCATTTT
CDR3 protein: CASSARDREGNQPQHF

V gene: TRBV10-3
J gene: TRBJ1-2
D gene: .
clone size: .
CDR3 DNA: TGTGCCATCAGTCTGAATCCTAACTATGGCTACACCTTC
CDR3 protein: CAISLNPNYGYTF

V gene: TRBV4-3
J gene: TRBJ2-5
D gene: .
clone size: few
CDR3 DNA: TGCGCCAGCAGCCAAGATTTGGGCCTGGGCCCTCAAGAGACCCAGTACTTC
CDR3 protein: CASSQDLGLGPQETQYF

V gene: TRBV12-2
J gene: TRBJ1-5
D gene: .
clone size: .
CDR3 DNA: TGTGCAAGTCGCTTAGGGGCGCCGACAGGGAGCCTAAGGCCCCAGCATTTT
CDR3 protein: CASRLGAPTGSLRPQHF

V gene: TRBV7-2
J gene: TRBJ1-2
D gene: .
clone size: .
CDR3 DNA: TGTGCCAGCAGCTTAGAGTACTGGGACTATGGCTACACCTTC
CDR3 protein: CASSLEYWDYGYTF

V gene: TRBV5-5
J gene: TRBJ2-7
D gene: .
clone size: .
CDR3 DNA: TGTGCCAGCAGCTTGGTTTCAGGGACGGACTACGAGCAGTACTTC
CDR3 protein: CASSLVSGTDYEQYF

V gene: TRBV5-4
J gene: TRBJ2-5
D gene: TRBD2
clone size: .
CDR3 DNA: TGTGCCAGCAGCTTGGCTAGCGGGAGTGCTGTACAAGAGACCCAGTACTTC
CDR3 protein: CASSLASGSAVQETQYF

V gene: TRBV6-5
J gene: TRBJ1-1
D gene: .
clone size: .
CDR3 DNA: TGTGCCAGCAGTGCCGCCGGGACGGAGAACACTGAAGCTTTCTTT
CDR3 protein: CASSAAGTENTEAFF

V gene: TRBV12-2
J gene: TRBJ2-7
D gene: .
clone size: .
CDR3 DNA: TGTGCAAGTCGCTTTCCCAGGGGCTCCTACGAGCAGTACTTC
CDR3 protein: CASRFPRGSYEQYF

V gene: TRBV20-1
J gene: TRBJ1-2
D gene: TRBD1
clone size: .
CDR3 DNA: TGCAGTGCTAGATTACAGGGGAGTAACACCTTC
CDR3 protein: CSARLQGSNTF

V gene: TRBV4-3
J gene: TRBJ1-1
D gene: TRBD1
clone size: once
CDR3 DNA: TGCGCCAGCAGCCTGGGTCCGGGACAGGGGACGCGGGGCACTGAAGCTTTCTTT
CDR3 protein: CASSLGPGQGTRGTEAFF

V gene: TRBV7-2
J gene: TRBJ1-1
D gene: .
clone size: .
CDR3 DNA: TGTGCCAGCAGCTTGGGCGGGGGGGCTGAAGCTTTCTTT
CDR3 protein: CASSLGGGAEAFF

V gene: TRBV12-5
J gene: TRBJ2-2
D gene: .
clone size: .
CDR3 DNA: TGTGCTAGTGGCTTCGGACAGAACCGGTGGGAGCTGTTTTTT
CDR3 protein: CASGFGQNRWELFF

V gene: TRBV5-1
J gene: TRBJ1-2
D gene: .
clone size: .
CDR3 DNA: TGCGCCAGCAGCTTGGCCCCGGTTGGCTATGGCTACACCTTC
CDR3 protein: CASSLAPVGYGYTF

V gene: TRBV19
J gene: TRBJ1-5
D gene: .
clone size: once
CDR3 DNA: TGTGCCAGTGCCCAGGGAGCTCAGCCCCAGCATTTT
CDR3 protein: CASAQGAQPQHF

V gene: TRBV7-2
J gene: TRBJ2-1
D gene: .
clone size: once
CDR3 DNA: TGTGCCAGCAGCTTCGGACCCGAACTTAGATACAATGAGCAGTTCTTC
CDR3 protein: CASSFGPELRYNEQFF

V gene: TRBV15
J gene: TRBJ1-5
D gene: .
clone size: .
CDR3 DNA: TGTGCCACCAGCAGAGAGGCACATAGCAATCAGCCCCAGCATTTT
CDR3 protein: CATSREAHSNQPQHF

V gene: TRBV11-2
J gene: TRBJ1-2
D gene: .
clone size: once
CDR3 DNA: TGTGCCAGCAGCTTTAGCCCCATCGACGGGCTCTATGGCTACACCTTC
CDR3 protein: CASSFSPIDGLYGYTF

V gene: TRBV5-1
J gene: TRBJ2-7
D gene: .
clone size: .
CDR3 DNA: TGCGCCAGCAGCTTGGCTGGTGAAGGCTACGAGCAGTACTTC
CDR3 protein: CASSLAGEGYEQYF

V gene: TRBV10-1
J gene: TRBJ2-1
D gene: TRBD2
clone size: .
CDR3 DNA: TGCGCCAGCAGGCAGCGGGAGGGCTACAATGAGCAGTTCTTC
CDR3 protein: CASRQREGYNEQFF

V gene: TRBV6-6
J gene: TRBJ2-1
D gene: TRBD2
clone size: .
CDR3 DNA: TGTGCCAGCAGTTACTCGACTAGCGGGCACTACAATGAGCAGTTCTTC
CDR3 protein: CASSYSTSGHYNEQFF

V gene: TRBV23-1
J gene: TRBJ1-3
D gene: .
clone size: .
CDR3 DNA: TGCGCCAGCAGTCAAAACCTCGGAGAAGGGTTTGGGAGAAACACCATATATTTT
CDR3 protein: CASSQNLGEGFGRNTIYF

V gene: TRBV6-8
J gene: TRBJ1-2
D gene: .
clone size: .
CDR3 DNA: TGTGCCAGCAGTGACAGTTTATGCTCTAGAAAGACCTATGGCTGCACCTTC
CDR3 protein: CASSDSLCSRKTYGCTF

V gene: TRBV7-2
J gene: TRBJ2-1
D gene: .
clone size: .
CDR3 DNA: TGTGCCAGCAGTATTCAGGGGGAGGATGAGCAGTTCTTC
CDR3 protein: CASSIQGEDEQFF

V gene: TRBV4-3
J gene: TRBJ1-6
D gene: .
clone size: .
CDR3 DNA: TGCGCCAGCAGCCAAGAGGAGGGGCACTCCTATAATTCACCCCTCCACTTT
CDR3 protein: CASSQEEGHSYNSPLHF

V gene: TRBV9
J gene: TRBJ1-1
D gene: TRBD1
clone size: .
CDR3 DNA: TGTGCCAGCAGCCCGACAGGGATCACTGAAGCTTTCTTT
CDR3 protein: CASSPTGITEAFF

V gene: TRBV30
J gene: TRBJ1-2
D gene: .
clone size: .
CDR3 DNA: TGTGCCTGGAGTCCCCGCTCCTTGAGTCTAACCTTC
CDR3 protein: CAWSPRSLSLTF

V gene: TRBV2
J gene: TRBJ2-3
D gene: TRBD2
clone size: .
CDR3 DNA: TGTGCCAGCAGGGCCCCAGGACTAGCGGGGGGGCAGGGTACGCAGTATTTT
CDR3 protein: CASRAPGLAGGQGTQYF

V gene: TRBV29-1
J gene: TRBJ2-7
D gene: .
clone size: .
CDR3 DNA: TGCAGCGTTGAAGGGGGATACGAGCAGTACTTC
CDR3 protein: CSVEGGYEQYF

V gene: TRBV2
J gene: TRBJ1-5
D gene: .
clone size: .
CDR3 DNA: TGTGCCAGCAGTGACAAGGTGGGCAATCAGCCCCAGCATTTT
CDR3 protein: CASSDKVGNQPQHF

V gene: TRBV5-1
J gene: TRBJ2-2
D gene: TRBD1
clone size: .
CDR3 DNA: TGCGCCAGCAGCTTGGACAGGGGGCTCACCGGGGAGCTGTTTTTT
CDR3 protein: CASSLDRGLTGELFF